This T cell receptor (beta chain) was recovered during a study of cytomegalovirus exposure and HLA in healthy donors. The study's findings and limits: Association with HLA alleles at 0.05 false discovery rate was found for 17,000 or so TCR beta sequences in a later analysis. According to the study, approximately 150 TCR beta chains were cytomegalovirus-associated.

V was cut by 4 bases and J by 4 bases, with 10 bases left in between. Germline V gene lookup returns CDR1 SGHTS and CDR2 YDEGEE. This CDR3 comprises 13 residues. This clone was recorded a few times. Antigen: not known. PCR involved 60 Vbeta and 13 Jbeta primers. TCRdb's copy holds only in-frame clones and misses some; the assay was immunoSEQ multiplex PCR. The table has about 160,000 clones, 85% seen once; the top ten hold 1%. The rearrangement joins TRBV5-8 to TRBJ2-3; possibly TRBD2 for D (6 bases). This sequence was found in a boy between 2 and 10 years old in good health and CMV-seronegative. Input material: PBMCs. This CDR3 reads CASSHGGADTQYF. CDR3 sequence (DNA): TGTGCCAGCAGCCACGGAGGGGCAGATACGCAGTATTTT. Using reference TRBV5-8 and TRBJ2-3 for the parts outside the CDR3, the full variable domain is EAGVTQSPTHLIKTRGQQATLRCSPISGHTSVYWYQQALGLGLQFLLWYDEGEERNRGNFPPRFSGRQFPNYSSELNVNALELEDSALYLCASSHGGADTQYFGPGTRLTVL.